This T cell receptor beta chain was identified in a study of PD-L1 blockade in urothelial cancer. V lost 8 bases, J lost 10 bases, and 21 bases lay in between. CDR3 length: 15 amino acids. CDR1 and CDR2 from the germline V gene are SGHTA and FQGNSA. Method: immunoSEQ multiplex PCR; TCRdb's copy keeps in-frame clones and lacks some. The repertoire holds 25,000 to 30,000 clones, with 70% to 90% as singletons. This receptor was obtained from a man over 45 with urothelial cancer. The chain carries TRBV7-2 and TRBJ1-6; D may be TRBD1 (6 bases). Sequenced material: PBMCs, taken around atezolizumab (anti-PD-L1) treatment. In DNA form, the CDR3 reads TGTGCCAGCCTACCCCCCCCAGGGGATGGATCACCCCTCCACTTT. This gives the protein CASLPPPGDGSPLHF.